A single sample gave rise to the 17 T cell receptor beta chains below, sequenced in a study of blood T cell repertoires in COVID-19. TCRdb's table, derived via immunoSEQ multiplex PCR, lists solely in-frame clones and lacks some. Of about 400,000 clones listed, 88% were seen once; the top ten hold 2% to 2.5%. Sequencing input: PBMCs or T cells enriched from blood (not recorded which). These receptor sequences come from a woman in her 40s with acute COVID-19.

This sequence joins TRBV27 and TRBJ1-5, with 11 positions matching TRBD1. Germline trimming cut 3 bases from V and 0 bases from J; bases unmatched to any gene: 4. The germline gives CDR1 MNHEY, CDR2 SMNVEV (reference sequence). The length of the CDR3 is 17 residues. The CDR3 loop is CASSFLGTGGSNQPQHF. The DNA of the CDR3 is TGTGCCAGCAGTTTCCTCGGGACAGGGGGTAGCAATCAGCCCCAGCATTTT.

This clone was seen once. The chain has TRBV28 and TRBJ1-1; TRBD1 matches at 7 bases. V shed 4 bases and J 10 bases; nucleotides not matched to a gene: 6. The CDR3 runs 12 residues. Looked up from germline, CDR1 is MDHEN and CDR2 is SYDVKM. The DNA of the CDR3 is TGTGCCAGCAGTTCTCCAGGGGGAAGAGCTTTCTTT. It encodes CASSSPGGRAFF.

The rearrangement joins TRBV4-2 to TRBJ2-5; 7 positions match TRBD1. The ends lost 4 bases at V and 1 base at J; junction bases unmatched: 9. The V gene's germline CDR1 is LGHNA and CDR2 YNFKEQ. This CDR3 is built from 16 residues. The DNA for the CDR3 is TGTGCCAGCAGCCTCGTTCAGGGGGTCGGCCAAGAGACCCAGTACTTC. It yields the protein CASSLVQGVGQETQYF.

The genes are TRBV19 and TRBJ1-4; D is perhaps TRBD1 (5 bases). Germline loops: CDR1 LNHDA, CDR2 SQIVND (reference sequence). The CDR3 sequence is 18 residues long. V shed 4 bases and J shed 10 bases, with 28 bases lying between them. CDR3 DNA sequence: TGTGCCAGTAGTAGTAGAGCGACAGCCACACCGAGGGGAGGAAAACTGTTTTTT. Its protein is CASSSRATATPRGGKLFF.

Remarks on this clone: Other DNA variants within this sample encode the same CDR3. The rearrangement uses TRBV5-1 and TRBJ1-2; 8 bases line up with TRBD1. Trimming took 4 bases from V and 3 from J; bases not matched to a gene: 2. CDR1 SGHRS and CDR2 YFSETQ come from the germline V gene. CDR3 length: 13 residues. CDR3 sequence reads: CASSLQGDYGYTF. CDR3 sequence (DNA): TGCGCCAGCAGCCTACAGGGGGACTATGGCTACACCTTC.

This clone was observed a single time. The V and J genes are TRBV5-4 and TRBJ2-5; a weak D match, TRBD1 (5 bases). Germline V gene sequence: CDR1 SGHNT, CDR2 YYREEE (reference sequence). Trimming took 2 bases from V and 4 from J, leaving 9 bases between them. This CDR3 contains 13 residues. CDR3 coding DNA: TGTGCCAGCAGCTTAGGGGCCCGAGAGACCCAGTACTTC. This gives the protein CASSLGARETQYF.

The chain recombines TRBV4-2 with TRBJ2-1; 7 bases are shared with TRBD2. CDR3 length: 17 residues. CDR1 is LGHNA and CDR2 is YNFKEQ in the germline V gene. The J segment lost 7 bases and the V segment lost 0 bases, leaving 12 bases of the junction unmatched. Here the CDR3 reads CASSQEAPSGAENEQFF. The DNA for the CDR3 is TGTGCCAGCAGCCAAGAGGCTCCCAGCGGGGCGGAAAATGAGCAGTTCTTC.

This clone came up once. The chain recombines TRBV5-6 with TRBJ2-7; perhaps TRBD1 as D (8 bases). The CDR3 contains 14 residues. V lost 3 bases to trimming and J lost 4 bases, with 14 bases between them. Per the germline V gene, CDR1 is SGHDT and CDR2 is YYEEEE. The CDR3 coding sequence is TGTGCCAGCAGCTGGTACAGGGGGGGGTACGAGCAGTACTTC. Its protein product is CASSWYRGGYEQYF.

On this clone itself: Other DNA sequences in this sample translate to the same CDR3. The J gene is TRBJ1-2, the V gene TRBV20-1, with 7 nucleotides matching TRBD1. Per germline, CDR1 DFQATT and CDR2 SNEGSKA (reference sequence). This CDR3 comprises 11 residues. Germline trimming cut 6 bases from V and 5 bases from J; bases unmatched to any gene: 3. The CDR3 sequence: CSAGDSYGYTF. The CDR3 DNA sequence: TGCAGTGCGGGGGACAGTTATGGCTACACCTTC.

The rearrangement uses TRBV18 and TRBJ2-3, with no clear D. The V gene's germline CDR1 is KGHSH and CDR2 LQKENI. This CDR3 is 14 amino acids long. Trimming pared 3 bases from V and 1 base from J, leaving 8 bases between. This chain's CDR3 is CASSPLQGTDTQYF. The CDR3 nucleotides are TGTGCCAGCTCACCTTTGCAGGGCACAGATACGCAGTATTTT.

The V and J genes are TRBV30 and TRBJ1-5; D remains ambiguous. In germline, CDR1 is GTSNPN, CDR2 SVGIG (reference sequence). CDR3 length: 13 residues. V was shortened by 5 bases and J by 1 base, with 9 bases between the two germline ends. This chain's CDR3 is CAWEDGSNQPQHF. The CDR3 region has the DNA TGTGCCTGGGAAGACGGGAGCAATCAGCCCCAGCATTTT.

The V and J genes are TRBV18 and TRBJ2-7, with D possibly being TRBD2 (5 bases). The CDR3 covers 14 residues. V was trimmed by 3 bases and J by 7 bases, leaving 16 bases between them. The germline V gene has CDR1 KGHSH and CDR2 LQKENI. The DNA of the CDR3 is TGTGCCAGCTCACCCGACGGGGTGGTTGAAGAGCAGTACTTC. This sequence encodes CASSPDGVVEEQYF.

The chain combines TRBV19 with TRBJ2-7; the D gene is possibly TRBD2 (5 bases). The CDR3 is made up of 16 amino acids. Germline values: CDR1 LNHDA, CDR2 SQIVND (reference sequence). V was cut by 5 bases and J by 0 bases, with 17 bases left in between. CDR3 region: CASSSGSGFSSYEQYF. CDR3 coding DNA: TGTGCCAGTAGTTCGGGTTCGGGATTCAGCTCCTACGAGCAGTACTTC.

On this clone itself: This specimen includes other DNA sequences encoding the same CDR3. V gene TRBV3-1 (or the pseudogene TRBV3-2) combines with J gene TRBJ2-1; TRBD2 agrees at 11 bases. The junction had 5 bases not matched to a gene; V was cut back by 3 bases and J by 7 bases. Germline CDR1 LGHDT, CDR2 YNNKEL (reference sequence). CDR3 length: 15 residues. This CDR3 is CASSHSGGARNEQFF. CDR3 nucleotide sequence: TGTGCCAGCAGCCATAGCGGGGGGGCCAGGAATGAGCAGTTCTTC.

This chain connects TRBV9 to TRBJ2-2; 9 bases map to TRBD1. The CDR3 is 15 amino acids. Germline-derived CDR1 and CDR2 are SGDLS and YYNGEE. Germline trimming cut 4 bases from V and 7 bases from J; bases unmatched to any gene: 8. For the CDR3, the DNA is TGTGCCAGCAGCCCCCGACAGGGGGACGGCGGGGAGCTGTTTTTT. Translation gives CASSPRQGDGGELFF.

The V and J genes are TRBV30 and TRBJ1-5; TRBD1 aligns across 7 bases. The V gene's germline CDR1 is GTSNPN and CDR2 SVGIG (reference sequence). Trimming cost V 1 base and J 6 bases; bases outside gene matches: 9. The CDR3 is made up of 15 amino acids. CDR3 DNA sequence: TGTGCCTGGAGTGAGCCACAGGGGCGTAGTCAGCCCCAGCATTTT. This gives the protein CAWSEPQGRSQPQHF.

This chain connects TRBV19 to TRBJ2-2; D remains unclear. Per the germline V gene, CDR1 is LNHDA and CDR2 is SQIVND (reference sequence). This CDR3 is 14 amino acids long. V was cut by 2 bases and J by 0 bases, with 4 bases left in between. The CDR3 nucleotides read TGTGCCAGTAGTATATCTACGAACACCGGGGAGCTGTTTTTT. This sequence encodes CASSISTNTGELFF.